The source of this TCR beta chain is a study of CD8+ T cells in alopecia areata. Study-wide context: Treatment with tofacitinib (6 to 18 months) was followed by 6 months off drug.

As the sequencing template, cDNA was produced by extracting RNA and reverse transcribing it. Assay used: immunoSEQ multiplex PCR; TCRdb lists only in-frame clones, some missing. The top ten clones hold approximately 19% of a sample with some 150,000 clones, 50% to 65% of them seen once. This clone was found a few times. The germline gives CDR1 SEHNR, CDR2 FQNEAQ (reference sequence). Trimming left V 2 bases short and J 1 base short, with 5 bases between. CDR3 length: 13 residues. Sorting separated CD4+ and CD8+ T cells out of PBMCs. This sequence was found in a human donor with alopecia areata. This rearrangement joins TRBV7-9 to TRBJ1-1; D gene uncertain. The starting material was CD8+ T cells sorted from blood, obtained at week 0. In DNA, the CDR3 is TGTGCCAGCAGCTTATCCGGGAACACTGAAGCTTTCTTT. Translated, it gives CASSLSGNTEAFF.